The subject of this entry is one T cell receptor (beta chain). Its antigen is currently unknown. The data derive from a study of T cell responses to AZD1222 COVID-19 vaccine. Study results and limitations: When two AZD1222 doses had been given, Spike-specific TCR breadth and depth rose. Seropositive at baseline were only six AZD1222 recipients.

The germline CDR1 and CDR2 sequences are MGHRA and YSYEKL. Deletions cut 0 bases from V and 4 bases from J, with 9 bases between. The CDR3 covers 15 residues. Sequencing was performed with immunoSEQ multiplex PCR; in TCRdb, only in-frame clones are kept and a portion is missing. The data contain more than 85,000 clones, roughly 86% of them singletons. The rearrangement links TRBV4-1 to TRBJ2-2, with D perhaps TRBD1 or TRBD2 (6 bases each). This TCR derives from an adult in good health. The material sequenced was peripheral blood, taken on day 0 of MenACWY control vaccination. CDR3: CASSQEPGATGELFF. The CDR3, as DNA: TGCGCCAGCAGCCAAGAGCCGGGGGCCACCGGGGAGCTGTTTTTT.